This TCR beta chain comes out of a study of T cell repertoires in cytomegalovirus infection. Looking at the study overall: TCR beta signatures that were public indicated CMV infection and matching HLA type. Overall study findings and caveats: Public TCR beta family frequency separated CMV-and-HLA carriers, including in an independent cohort.

TCRdb redid the calling of the reads with MiXCR, one entry per CDR3 protein. The table lists around 900,000 distinct CDR3 sequences, 31% of them singletons. This clonotype was counted many times. What it binds is unknown. CDR3 length equals 15 residues. J lost 3 bases, V lost 2 bases, and 4 bases had no gene match. The clonotype was recovered from a human donor in good health (CMV status not recorded). Some clones in this sample may be carry-over from other donors' samples. The sample here was cultured CD8+ T cells from PBMCs, taken from culture after CMV antigen stimulation. This sequence joins TRBV12-3 or TRBV12-4 and TRBJ2-5; 9 bases are a match to TRBD2. The CDR3 here is CASSLLGLAEETQYF. CDR3 DNA sequence: TGTGCCAGCAGTTTACTGGGACTAGCTGAAGAGACCCAGTACTTC.